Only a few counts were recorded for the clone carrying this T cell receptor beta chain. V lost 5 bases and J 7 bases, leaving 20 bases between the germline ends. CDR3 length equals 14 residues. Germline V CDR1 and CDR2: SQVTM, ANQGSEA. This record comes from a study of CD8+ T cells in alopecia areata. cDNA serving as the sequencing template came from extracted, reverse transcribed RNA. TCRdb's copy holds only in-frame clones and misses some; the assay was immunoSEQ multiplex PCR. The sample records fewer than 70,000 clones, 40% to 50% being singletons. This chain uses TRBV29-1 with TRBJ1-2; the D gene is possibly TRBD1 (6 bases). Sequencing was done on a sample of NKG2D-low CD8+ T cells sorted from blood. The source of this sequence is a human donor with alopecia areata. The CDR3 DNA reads TGCAGCGTTTCGACAGGAGGATCGGTATTTGGCTACACCTTC. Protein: CSVSTGGSVFGYTF.